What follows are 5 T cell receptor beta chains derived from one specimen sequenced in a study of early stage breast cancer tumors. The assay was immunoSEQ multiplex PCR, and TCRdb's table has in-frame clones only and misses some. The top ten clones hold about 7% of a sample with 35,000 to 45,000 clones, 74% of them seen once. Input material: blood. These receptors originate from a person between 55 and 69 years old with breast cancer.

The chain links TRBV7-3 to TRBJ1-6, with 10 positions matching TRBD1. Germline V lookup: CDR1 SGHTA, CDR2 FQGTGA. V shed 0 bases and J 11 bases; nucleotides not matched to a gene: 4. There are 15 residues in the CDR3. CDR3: CASSLTGDRGTPLHF. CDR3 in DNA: TGTGCCAGCAGCTTAACGGGGGACAGGGGTACACCCCTCCACTTT.

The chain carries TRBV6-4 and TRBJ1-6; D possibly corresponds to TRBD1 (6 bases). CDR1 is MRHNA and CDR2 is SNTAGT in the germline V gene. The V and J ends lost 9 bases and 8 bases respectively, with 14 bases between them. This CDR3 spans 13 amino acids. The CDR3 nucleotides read TGTGCCAGTTCTCCCCAGGGGTATTCACCCCTCCACTTT. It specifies CASSPQGYSPLHF.

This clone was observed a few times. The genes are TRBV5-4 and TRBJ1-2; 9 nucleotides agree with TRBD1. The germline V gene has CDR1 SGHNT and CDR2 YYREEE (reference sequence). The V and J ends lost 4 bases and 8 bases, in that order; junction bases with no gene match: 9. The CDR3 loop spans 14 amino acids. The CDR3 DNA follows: TGTGCCAGCAGCCTGTCCCGGGACAGGGTCGGCTACACCTTC. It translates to CASSLSRDRVGYTF. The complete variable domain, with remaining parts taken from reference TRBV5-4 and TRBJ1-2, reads ETGVTQSPTHLIKTRGQQVTLRCSSQSGHNTVSWYQQALGQGPQFIFQYYREEENGRGNFPPRFSGLQFPNYSSELNVNALELDDSALYLCASSLSRDRVGYTFGSGTRLTVV.

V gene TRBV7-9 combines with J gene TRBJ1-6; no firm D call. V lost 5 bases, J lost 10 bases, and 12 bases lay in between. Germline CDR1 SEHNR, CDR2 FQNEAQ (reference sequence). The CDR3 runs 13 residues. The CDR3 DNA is TGTGCCAGCAGCCCGCGGAATGCGTCACCCCTCCACTTT. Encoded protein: CASSPRNASPLHF.

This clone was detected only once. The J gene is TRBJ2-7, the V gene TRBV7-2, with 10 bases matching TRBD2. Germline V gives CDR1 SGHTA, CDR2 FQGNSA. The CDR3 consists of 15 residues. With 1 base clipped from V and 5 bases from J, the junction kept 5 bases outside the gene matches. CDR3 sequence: CASSLGWLAGDEQYF. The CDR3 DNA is TGTGCCAGCAGCTTAGGCTGGCTAGCGGGGGACGAGCAGTACTTC.